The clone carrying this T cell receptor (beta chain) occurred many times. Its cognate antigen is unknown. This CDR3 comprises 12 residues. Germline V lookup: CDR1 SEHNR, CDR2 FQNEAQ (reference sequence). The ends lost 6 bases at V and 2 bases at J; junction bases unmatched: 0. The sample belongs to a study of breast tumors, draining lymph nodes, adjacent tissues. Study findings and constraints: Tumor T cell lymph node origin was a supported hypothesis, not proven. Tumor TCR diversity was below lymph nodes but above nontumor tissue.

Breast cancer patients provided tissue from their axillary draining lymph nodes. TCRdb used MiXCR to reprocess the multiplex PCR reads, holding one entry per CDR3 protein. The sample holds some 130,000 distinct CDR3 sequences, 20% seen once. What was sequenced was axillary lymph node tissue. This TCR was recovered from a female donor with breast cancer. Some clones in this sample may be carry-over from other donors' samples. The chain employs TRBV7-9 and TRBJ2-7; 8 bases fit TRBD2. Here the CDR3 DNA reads TGTGCCAGCAGGGGACTAGCCTACGAGCAGTACTTC. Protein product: CASRGLAYEQYF. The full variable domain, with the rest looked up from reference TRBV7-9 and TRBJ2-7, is DTGVSQNPRHKITKRGQNVTFRCDPISEHNRLYWYRQTLGQGPEFLTYFQNEAQLEKSRLLSDRFSAERPKGSFSTLEIQRTEQGDSAMYLCASRGLAYEQYFGPGTRLTVT.